The 31 T cell receptor beta chains below come from one sample, sequenced in a study of response to subunit inactivated influenza vaccine. TCRdb analysed the RT-PCR reads with MiXCR anew, one entry per CDR3 protein. Altogether approximately 500,000 distinct CDR3 sequences are present, approximately 24% being singletons, with the ten largest covering 2.5% to 3%. The same data also went into a second study, on T cells expressing NK-cell markers. As that report states: UMIs accompanied the 5'RACE template switching by which TCR beta cDNA was made.

The source was CD4+ T cells sorted from PBMCs, collected 11 to 12 days after vaccination. The receptors come from a man over 45 who received an inactivated influenza vaccine.

This chain joins TRBV6-1 and TRBJ1-2, with unresolved D. Germline CDR1 reads MNHNS; CDR2 reads SASEGT. The CDR3 has 12 residues. The V and J ends lost 7 bases and 3 bases respectively, with 9 bases between them. The CDR3 sequence: CASTREYYGYTF. In nucleotides, the CDR3 is TGTGCCAGCACGCGGGAGTACTATGGCTACACCTTC.

This clonotype was recorded many times. CDR3 DNA: TGTGCCAGCAGCAATGGGGGACACTACAATGAGCAGTTCTTC. Its translation is CASSNGGHYNEQFF. The chain recombines TRBV7-6 with TRBJ2-1, with a tentative D call TRBD1 (6 bases). The germline CDR1 and CDR2 sequences are SGHVS and FNYEAQ. The CDR3 is 14 residues long. V gave up 5 bases and J gave up 3 bases, with 11 bases separating them.

The rearrangement uses TRBV20-1 and TRBJ1-2, with TRBD1 identical over 7 bases. CDR1 and CDR2 (germline): DFQATT, SNEGSKA (reference sequence). V was pared by 3 bases and J by 8 bases, with 12 bases of the junction left unmatched. The CDR3 spans 14 residues. CDR3: CSASRWDSPQGYTF. In DNA form, the CDR3 reads TGCAGTGCTAGTCGCTGGGACAGCCCCCAGGGCTACACCTTC.

The rearrangement joins TRBV7-2 to TRBJ2-7; D call uncertain. Trimming took off 4 bases at V and 5 bases at J, with 12 bases between the two ends. The CDR3 has 13 amino acids. CDR1 SGHTA and CDR2 FQGNSA come from the germline V gene. The CDR3 is CASSWSGRNEQYF. Here the CDR3 DNA reads TGTGCCAGCAGCTGGTCGGGCCGGAACGAGCAGTACTTC.

J is TRBJ2-7 and V is TRBV20-1; 11 nucleotides agree with TRBD2. Trimming cost V 1 base and J 2 bases; bases outside gene matches: 4. There are 15 residues in the CDR3. Germline V gives CDR1 DFQATT, CDR2 SNEGSKA (reference sequence). CDR3 region: CSARVGSGRAYEQYF. In DNA, the CDR3 is TGCAGTGCTAGAGTTGGTAGCGGGAGGGCCTACGAGCAGTACTTC.

This clonotype occurred once. The V call is TRBV20-1, the J call TRBJ2-1; TRBD2 agrees at 12 bases. V lost 6 bases to trimming and J lost 7 bases; unmatched junction nucleotides: 7. The CDR3 loop spans 14 amino acids. Germline assignment: CDR1 DFQATT and CDR2 SNEGSKA (reference sequence). Written as DNA, the CDR3 is TGCAGTGCCCAGGGACTAGCGGGCCTGAATGAGCAGTTCTTC. Residues: CSAQGLAGLNEQFF.

The chain links TRBV5-1 to TRBJ2-7, with 10 positions matching TRBD1. With 5 bases clipped from V and 3 bases from J, the junction kept 17 bases outside the gene matches. The CDR3 contains 18 residues. Germline assignment: CDR1 SGHRS and CDR2 YFSETQ. The CDR3 sequence: CASRIKGQGHAMNYEQYF. CDR3 in DNA: TGCGCCAGCAGAATCAAGGGACAGGGGCATGCAATGAACTACGAGCAGTACTTC. Based on the CDR3 plus reference TRBV5-1 and TRBJ2-7, the full variable domain is KAGVTQTPRYLIKTRGQQVTLSCSPISGHRSVSWYQQTPGQGLQFLFEYFSETQRNKGNFPGRFSGRQFSNSRSEMNVSTLELGDSALYLCASRIKGQGHAMNYEQYFGPGTRLTVT.

At least ten counts were recorded for this clonotype. This rearrangement joins TRBV12-3 or TRBV12-4 to TRBJ2-1; weak D call: TRBD2 (6 bases). V lost 3 bases, J lost 8 bases, and 17 bases lay in between. This CDR3 region has 15 residues. CDR3 region: CASSLAGGRSDEQFF. CDR3 in DNA: TGTGCCAGCAGTTTGGCCGGGGGACGATCAGATGAGCAGTTCTTC.

The rearrangement links TRBV6-5 to TRBJ2-2; weak D call: TRBD1 (5 bases). The V end was cut by 6 bases, the J end by 6 bases, with 20 bases between. The germline gives CDR1 MNHEY, CDR2 SVGAGI. The CDR3 runs to 16 residues. CDR3 sequence (DNA): TGTGCCAGCAGCTTAAGGGCGGCCCAAGGGGCCGGGGAGCTGTTTTTT. Translation gives CASSLRAAQGAGELFF.

This clonotype was seen once. The chain has TRBV5-1 and TRBJ2-1, with a weak D call TRBD1 (5 bases). The CDR3 spans 13 residues. Germline CDR1 and CDR2: SGHRS and YFSETQ. Trimming removed 0 bases at V and 10 bases at J, with 11 bases between. Here the CDR3 reads CASSLACWGEQFF. The CDR3 DNA sequence: TGCGCCAGCAGCTTGGCTTGCTGGGGCGAGCAGTTCTTC.

This clonotype has just a few counts. The gene calls are TRBV12-3 or TRBV12-4 and TRBJ2-5; 8 positions agree with TRBD2. This CDR3 is built from 15 residues. The J segment lost 5 bases and the V segment lost 5 bases, leaving 10 bases of the junction unmatched. This CDR3 reads CASSPFGGRWETQYF. CDR3 nucleotide sequence: TGTGCCAGCAGTCCCTTCGGCGGGAGGTGGGAGACCCAGTACTTC.

The chain links TRBV7-2 to TRBJ2-1; 9 bases line up with TRBD2. The V gene's germline CDR1 is SGHTA and CDR2 FQGNSA. J gave up 3 bases and V 8 bases, and 14 bases lay outside the gene matches. CDR3 length: 17 amino acids. The CDR3 DNA sequence: TGTGCCAGCGCACAAGATCTCAGCGGGAGGTACTACAATGAGCAGTTCTTC. Amino acid sequence: CASAQDLSGRYYNEQFF.

The genes are TRBV20-1 and TRBJ1-4; 7 bases match TRBD1. The CDR3 has 15 residues. Germline trimming cut 2 bases from V and 11 bases from J; bases unmatched to any gene: 14. Germline assignment: CDR1 DFQATT and CDR2 SNEGSKA (reference sequence). DNA for the CDR3: TGCAGTGCTAGACACCTGACAGGGCGTGCTTCCAAACTGTTTTTT. Protein product: CSARHLTGRASKLFF.

In its sample, this clonotype was seen many times. This chain joins TRBV29-1 and TRBJ2-7, with 7 nucleotides matching TRBD1. The CDR3 is 12 residues long. Germline-derived CDR1 and CDR2 are SQVTM and ANQGSEA. J was trimmed by 6 bases and V by 7 bases; bases with no gene match: 9. The CDR3 region is CSAKDTGVEQYF. DNA of the CDR3: TGCAGCGCAAAAGATACAGGGGTCGAGCAGTACTTC.

This clonotype has just a few counts. V is TRBV11-2 and J is TRBJ2-5, with D perhaps TRBD1 or TRBD2 (5 bases each). The V and J ends lost 5 bases and 5 bases respectively, with 18 bases between them. Germline CDR1 and CDR2: SGHAT and FQNNGV. The CDR3 totals 15 residues. The CDR3 is CASSGTWSSRETQYF. Here the CDR3 DNA reads TGTGCCAGCAGCGGGACCTGGTCATCACGGGAGACCCAGTACTTC.

This rearrangement joins TRBV4-2 to TRBJ1-1, with 7 bases identical to TRBD1. The CDR3 consists of 15 residues. Germline-derived CDR1 and CDR2 are LGHNA and YNFKEQ. With 6 bases clipped from V and 0 bases from J, the junction kept 7 bases outside the gene matches. As DNA, the CDR3 is TGTGCCAGCAGTCCAAGTACAGGGGTGAACACTGAAGCTTTCTTT. It is translated as CASSPSTGVNTEAFF.

This clonotype was found many times. J is TRBJ1-2 and V is TRBV5-1; no firm D call. V lost 0 bases, J lost 6 bases, and 6 bases lay in between. Germline CDR1 SGHRS, CDR2 YFSETQ. The CDR3 totals 12 residues. The CDR3 spells CASSLEDNGYTF. CDR3 DNA sequence: TGCGCCAGCAGCTTGGAAGATAATGGCTACACCTTC.

This clonotype was observed a few times. The chain carries TRBV6-5 and TRBJ1-1; the D gene is possibly TRBD1 (5 bases). Germline CDR1 reads MNHEY; CDR2 reads SVGAGI. The CDR3 is made up of 15 amino acids. V was trimmed by 0 bases and J by 5 bases, leaving 13 bases between them. The CDR3 bases are TGTGCCAGCAGTTACTCGATGGGGCGTGGGACTGAAGCTTTCTTT. It codes for CASSYSMGRGTEAFF.

The J gene is TRBJ1-2, the V gene TRBV7-2, with no clear D. The CDR3 has 14 amino acids. CDR1 and CDR2 from the germline V gene are SGHTA and FQGNSA. The V end was cut by 5 bases, the J end by 4 bases, with 14 bases between. The CDR3 region has the DNA TGTGCCAGCAGCCTGGCATCGCGCCGCTATGGCTACACCTTC. Translating it yields CASSLASRRYGYTF.

The chain combines TRBV7-8 with TRBJ2-3; D may be TRBD1 (5 bases). The CDR3 loop spans 13 amino acids. The V gene's germline CDR1 is SGHVS and CDR2 FQNEAQ. Trimming removed 5 bases at V and 3 bases at J, with 9 bases between. CDR3 sequence reads: CASSGALTDTQYF. CDR3 nucleotide sequence: TGTGCCAGCAGCGGGGCGTTGACAGATACGCAGTATTTT.

This clonotype was recorded a few times. The chain couples TRBV28 to TRBJ1-1; D gene uncertain. Germline V gene sequence: CDR1 MDHEN, CDR2 SYDVKM. Trimming removed 6 bases from V and 1 base from J, with 3 bases in between. The CDR3 loop spans 11 amino acids. CDR3 coding DNA: TGTGCCAGCAGCACGAACACTGAAGCTTTCTTT. This codes for CASSTNTEAFF.

This clonotype was seen ten or more times. The rearrangement links TRBV11-2 to TRBJ2-3; 14 bases align to TRBD2. V shed 5 bases, J shed 6 bases, and the junction held 4 bases outside the gene matches. The germline V gene has CDR1 SGHAT and CDR2 FQNNGV. The length of the CDR3 is 15 residues. The CDR3 reads CASSPGLAGVDTQYF. The CDR3, as DNA: TGTGCCAGCAGCCCGGGACTAGCGGGAGTTGATACGCAGTATTTT.

This clonotype showed up just a few times. The chain uses TRBV28 and TRBJ2-1; D possibly corresponds to TRBD2 (6 bases). The CDR3 sequence is 16 residues long. The germline V and J ends were trimmed by 6 bases and 1 base, with 16 bases remaining between them. The germline gives CDR1 MDHEN, CDR2 SYDVKM. CDR3: CASRRDSIGSYNEQFF. CDR3 in DNA: TGTGCCAGCAGGCGGGACTCCATCGGGTCCTACAATGAGCAGTTCTTC.

The DNA for the CDR3 is TGCGCCAGCAGCCAACCGGGACAGGCCCCTGAGCAGTACTTC. This codes for CASSQPGQAPEQYF. This chain joins TRBV4-1 and TRBJ2-7, with 8 nucleotides matching TRBD1. Germline lookup yields CDR1 MGHRA and CDR2 YSYEKL. The CDR3 loop spans 14 amino acids. With V trimmed by 2 bases and J by 7 bases, 7 bases remained unmatched.

This clonotype came up a few times. The chain recombines TRBV6-1 with TRBJ2-5; D not certain. The V end lost 0 bases, the J end lost 3 bases, and 8 bases lay between the germline ends. The CDR3 is 14 residues long. CDR1 and CDR2 (germline): MNHNS, SASEGT. As DNA, the CDR3 is TGTGCCAGCAGTGAAGCGAAACATAAAGAGACCCAGTACTTC. Protein sequence: CASSEAKHKETQYF.

The chain links TRBV7-9 to TRBJ1-1, with D unresolved. Germline values: CDR1 SEHNR, CDR2 FQNEAQ (reference sequence). V was clipped by 5 bases and J by 0 bases, with 13 bases between them. The CDR3 extends over 15 amino acids. In DNA form, the CDR3 reads TGTGCCAGCAGCGCAATTGACGGCATGAACACTGAAGCTTTCTTT. Translated, it gives CASSAIDGMNTEAFF.

The chain combines TRBV7-9 with TRBJ1-2, with 7 bases aligning to TRBD1. This CDR3 spans 15 amino acids. From germline, CDR1 is SEHNR and CDR2 FQNEAQ (reference sequence). V was clipped by 1 base and J by 4 bases; unmatched bases: 6. The CDR3 sequence is CASSLVHRGSYGYTF. The CDR3 nucleotides are TGTGCCAGCAGCTTAGTGCACAGGGGTTCCTATGGCTACACCTTC.

This clonotype was seen a few times. The chain recombines TRBV12-3 or TRBV12-4 with TRBJ2-1; 15 bases are shared with TRBD2. Losses at the gene ends were 4 bases for V and 6 bases for J; bases not matched to a gene: 1. This CDR3 spans 15 amino acids. CDR3 in amino acids: CASSWTSGGGNEQFF. The CDR3 DNA reads as TGTGCCAGCAGTTGGACTAGCGGGGGGGGCAATGAGCAGTTCTTC.

J is TRBJ2-3 and V is TRBV6-2 or TRBV6-3; weak D call: TRBD2 (6 bases). Germline loops: CDR1 MNHEY, CDR2 SVGEGT. V lost 6 bases, J lost 6 bases, and 19 bases lay in between. CDR3 length: 15 amino acids. CDR3 in DNA: TGTGCCAGCAGCCGCGGGGTCAAGGCCTTGGATACGCAGTATTTT. Residues: CASSRGVKALDTQYF.

This clonotype was counted between two and nine times. The rearrangement links TRBV12-3 or TRBV12-4 to TRBJ1-2; a possible D gene is TRBD1 (5 bases). CDR3 length: 15 amino acids. V lost 4 bases and J 4 bases, leaving 16 bases between the germline ends. This CDR3 is CASSSREGRSYGYTF. The CDR3 coding sequence is TGTGCCAGCAGTTCAAGGGAGGGGCGTTCCTATGGCTACACCTTC.

The chain combines TRBV18 with TRBJ2-1; 7 positions agree with TRBD1. This CDR3 has 11 residues. With V trimmed by 5 bases and J by 10 bases, 2 bases remained unmatched. The V gene's germline CDR1 is KGHSH and CDR2 LQKENI. CDR3 nucleotide sequence: TGTGCCAGCTCATCGACAGGGGAGCAGTTCTTC. This encodes CASSSTGEQFF.